This is a list of T cell receptor beta chains from one sample in a study of memory CD4+ T cells and cytomegalovirus serostatus. The table came from immunoSEQ multiplex PCR; TCRdb's copy has only in-frame clones and leaves some out. Among around 88,000 clones, roughly 80% were seen once, and the ten largest hold about 3.5%. The sequencing input was memory CD4+ T cells from blood. The receptors derive from an adult in good health and CMV-seropositive. The CDR3 runs from the conserved cysteine through the conserved F or W. Each record gives: V gene, CDR3 protein.

>TRBV7-2
CASSLGGSAGDEQFF
>TRBV5-1
CASSLAQGDYNEQFF
>TRBV6-5
CASSLQGSQPQHF
>TRBV6-6
CASSYSAGSVHEQFF
>TRBV6-7
CASVSGGETQYF
>TRBV5-1
CASRTTGGDGELFF
>TRBV2
CASSRSGRVYEQYF
>TRBV5-1
CASSLWQGASGANVLTF
>TRBV11-3
CASSLVVRDEENTGELFF
>TRBV6-6
CASILSGSSNEQFF
>TRBV2
CASSELGRGSRQPQHF
>TRBV11-1
CASQRGSLYNEQFF
>TRBV2
CASEGQPNTEAFF
>TRBV7-2
CASRGVGTSHYEQYF
>TRBV7-9
CASSLWRDEETQYF
>TRBV7-2
CASSLATGNTYNEQFF
>TRBV2
CASSIVGNEKLFF
>TRBV10-3
CAISDRTGVETQYF
>TRBV2
CASSPYRDRSSYEQYF
>TRBV2
CASSGGSSLAGPSYNEQFF
>TRBV7-9
CASSFASGVNEQFF
>TRBV7-9
CASSRDSDNTEAFF
>TRBV19
CASSKNRVTYEQYF
>TRBV5-1
CASAPGGGPFMNTEAFF
>TRBV5-1
CASSSFLGGKGNTGELFF
>TRBV9
CASSPQWGLVGTGELFF
>TRBV7-3
CASSVSRGDTQYF
>TRBV28
CASRVGVINEKLFF
>TRBV2
CASHGQGMNEQYF
>TRBV19
CASSAGLAVDTQYF
>TRBV11-3
CASSSEDGNNEQFF
>TRBV7-3
CASSPSSGTYNEQFF
>TRBV19
CASNPGLQGAYEQYF
>TRBV11-1
CASSIRQSYEQYF
>TRBV5-1
CASSLEWGTEAFF
>TRBV28
CASSYWQGLTIDYGYTF
>TRBV10-2
CASRARVDTGELFF
>TRBV2
CASSAGQDYGYTF
>TRBV7-9
CASSVTGGGEKLFF
>TRBV2
CASSERASGLYNEQFF
>TRBV7-9
CASSRGASGANVLTF
>TRBV13
CASSSSGFQETQYF
>TRBV5-4
CASSPPGTPSYEQYF
>TRBV28
CASSLRREGNEQFF